This entry lists 5 T cell receptor beta chains sequenced from one sample in a study of tumor-infiltrating lymphocytes in primary liver carcinoma. The template, around 540 ng total RNA, yielded TCR beta cDNA made with a constant-region primer. ARM-PCR was slightly modified, and three nested multiplex PCR rounds with it gave rise to the TCR beta libraries. TRBV1-TRBV30 forward primers paired with a C-beta reverse primer drove the first two PCR rounds, approximately 11 cycles each. TCRdb reanalysed the multiplex PCR reads using MiXCR and keeps one entry per CDR3 protein. The repertoire holds roughly 78,000 distinct CDR3 sequences, about 70% seen once, with roughly 15% in the top ten. Co-extraction of both nucleic acids (RNA and DNA) used about 19-33 mg of unsorted bulk tissue. The sequenced sample consisted of liver tumor tissue from sampling region 4. The subset is: tumor region T4, right-lateral pole. The receptor set was obtained from a woman aged 60-75 years with primary liver carcinoma and hepatitis B virus infection.

On this clonotype: A much larger clone differs from this one at a single base, so this may be a read error. The chain combines TRBV30 with TRBJ1-4; D uncertain. Trimming stripped 2 bases from V and 0 bases from J, with 13 bases between. Germline V gene sequence: CDR1 GTSNPN, CDR2 SVGIG (reference sequence). This CDR3 comprises 16 residues. In DNA form, the CDR3 reads TGTGCCTGGAGTAGGGTAGGCCATGCAACTAATGAAAAACTGTTTTTT. Translated, it gives CAWSRVGHATNEKLFF.

J is TRBJ2-3 and V is TRBV7-9; TRBD2 aligns across 14 bases. Looked up from germline, CDR1 is SEHNR and CDR2 is FQNEAQ (reference sequence). The length of the CDR3 is 15 residues. With 7 bases clipped from V and 4 bases from J, the junction kept 4 bases outside the gene matches. The CDR3 loop reads CASNLTSGGADTQYF. The CDR3 DNA sequence: TGTGCCAGCAACCTGACTAGCGGGGGGGCAGATACGCAGTATTTT. Using reference TRBV7-9 and TRBJ2-3 for the parts outside the CDR3, the full variable domain is DTGVSQNPRHKITKRGQNVTFRCDPISEHNRLYWYRQTLGQGPEFLTYFQNEAQLEKSRLLSDRFSAERPKGSFSTLEIQRTEQGDSAMYLCASNLTSGGADTQYFGPGTRLTVL.

To note about this clonotype: It is likely a read error, because the conserved phenylalanine at the end of the CDR3 is missing. The chain is built from TRBV11-2 and TRBJ2-3; weak D call: TRBD2 (6 bases). CDR1 is SGHAT, CDR2 FQNNGV, per germline. This CDR3 has 14 amino acids. Trimming cost V 10 bases and J 3 bases, with 17 bases left between them. CDR3 region: CANTRERRTDTQYI. CDR3 bases: TGTGCCAACACCCGGGAGCGCCGGACAGATACGCAGTATATT.

This clonotype was seen ten or more times. V usage is TRBV12-3 or TRBV12-4 and J usage is TRBJ2-5, with D possibly TRBD2 on 7 matching bases. Trimming took off 2 bases at V and 4 bases at J, with 14 bases between the two ends. This CDR3 comprises 15 residues. The CDR3 nucleotides read TGTGCCAGCAGTTTACAGCGGAGGGGGGGAGAGACCCAGTACTTC. Encoded protein: CASSLQRRGGETQYF.

In the case of this clonotype: One junction end disagrees with the germline gene, perhaps due to a read error. DNA for the CDR3: TGTGCCAGTAGCTCTCGGAGTACCTCCTACGTGCAGTACTTC. Translating gives CASSSRSTSYVQYF. The V gene is TRBV11-2, the J gene TRBJ2-7; D unresolved. Germline V gives CDR1 SGHAT, CDR2 FQNNGV. There are 14 residues in the CDR3. The full variable domain, its missing parts supplied by reference TRBV11-2 and TRBJ2-7, is EAGVAQSPRYKIIEKRQSVAFWCNPISGHATLYWYQQILGQGPKLLIQFQNNGVVDDSQLPKDRFSAERLKGVDSTLKIQPAKLEDSAVYLCASSSRSTSYVQYFGPGTRLTVT.